This entry lists 25 T cell receptor beta chains sequenced from one sample in a study of CD8+ T cells in alopecia areata. Reverse transcribed after extraction, RNA yielded cDNA as the sequencing template. Profiling relied on immunoSEQ multiplex PCR, and the TCRdb table lists in-frame clones only, not all of them. The data hold 100,000 to 140,000 clones, with roughly 84% observed a single time. Treatment indicated: oral pan-JAK inhibitor, 5-10 mg twice daily. Here the sequenced sample was CD8+ T cells sorted from blood, taken at week 24, from a patient treated with tofacitinib. The origin of the receptors is a human donor with alopecia areata.

This clone was observed once. The rearrangement uses TRBV7-2 and TRBJ2-1; possible D gene TRBD2, 7 bases. V dropped 5 bases and J dropped 8 bases, with 19 bases sitting between them. The CDR3 is 15 residues long. Germline CDR1 reads SGHTA; CDR2 reads FQGNSA. The CDR3 loop is CASSPEGGYHHEQFF. Here the CDR3 DNA reads TGTGCCAGCAGCCCCGAGGGGGGGTATCACCATGAGCAGTTCTTC.

This rearrangement joins TRBV9 to TRBJ1-5, with D unresolved. The CDR3 has 13 residues. The ends were cut back, 3 bases at V and 7 bases at J, with 11 bases in the middle. Germline V gene lookup returns CDR1 SGDLS and CDR2 YYNGEE. CDR3 sequence reads: CASSEDGGQPQHF. The CDR3, as DNA: TGTGCCAGCAGCGAGGACGGTGGGCAGCCCCAGCATTTT.

V usage is TRBV13 and J usage is TRBJ1-2, with D unclear. There are 12 residues in the CDR3. V was shortened by 0 bases and J by 7 bases, with 6 bases between the two germline ends. In germline, CDR1 is PRHDT, CDR2 FYEKMQ (reference sequence). The CDR3 spells CASSLGPLGYTF. The CDR3 coding sequence is TGTGCCAGCAGCTTAGGCCCACTTGGCTACACCTTC.

The rearrangement links TRBV4-3 to TRBJ2-7; TRBD2 aligns across 9 bases. This CDR3 spans 18 amino acids. Trimming removed 4 bases from V and 0 bases from J; junction bases left unmatched: 13. Germline lookup yields CDR1 LGHNA and CDR2 YSLEER. CDR3 nucleotide sequence: TGCGCCAGCAGCCGGAGCTTTAGCGGGGGAGACATCTCCTACGAGCAGTACTTC. Protein sequence: CASSRSFSGGDISYEQYF.

The CDR3 protein is CASSLTGARLYQETQYF. DNA for the CDR3: TGCGCCAGCAGCTTGACAGGGGCACGCTTGTACCAAGAGACCCAGTACTTC. The J gene is TRBJ2-5, the V gene TRBV5-1; 7 bases match TRBD1. CDR3 length: 17 residues. With 1 base clipped from V and 0 bases from J, the junction kept 9 bases outside the gene matches. The germline V gene has CDR1 SGHRS and CDR2 YFSETQ.

The rearrangement joins TRBV6-6 to TRBJ1-4, with 9 bases lining up with TRBD1. Germline values: CDR1 MNHNY, CDR2 SVGAGI (reference sequence). Trimming took 6 bases from V and 4 from J; bases not matched to a gene: 3. This CDR3 has 14 amino acids. CDR3 sequence (DNA): TGTGCCAGCAGGTTGGGACAGGGTAATGAAAAACTGTTTTTT. Its translation: CASRLGQGNEKLFF.

The chain couples TRBV11-3 to TRBJ2-1, with D hard to call. The CDR3 consists of 14 residues. V was pared by 1 base and J by 5 bases, with 9 bases between. Germline values: CDR1 SGHNT, CDR2 YENEEA. CDR3 residues: CASSLANRDNEQFF. CDR3 DNA: TGTGCCAGCAGCTTAGCGAATAGAGACAATGAGCAGTTCTTC. The full variable domain, completed using reference TRBV11-3 and TRBJ2-1, is EAGVVQSPRYKIIEKKQPVAFWCNPISGHNTLYWYLQNLGQGPELLIRYENEEAVDDSQLPKDRFSAERLKGVDSTLKIQPAELGDSAVYLCASSLANRDNEQFFGPGTRLTVL.

This clone showed up just a few times. The genes are TRBV29-1 and TRBJ2-7; the D gene is possibly TRBD1 (5 bases). The CDR3 contains 13 residues. The V end was cut by 7 bases, the J end by 0 bases, with 13 bases between. The germline V gene has CDR1 SQVTM and CDR2 ANQGSEA. The CDR3 sequence is CSGMGQDSYEQYF. CDR3 DNA: TGCAGCGGTATGGGGCAGGACTCCTACGAGCAGTACTTC.

The genes are TRBV19 and TRBJ2-7; no firm D call. Germline CDR1 and CDR2: LNHDA and SQIVND (reference sequence). V was clipped by 3 bases and J by 1 base, with 10 bases between them. This CDR3 region has 14 residues. In DNA, the CDR3 is TGTGCCAGTAGTATCGGGCAGGAGTCCTACGAGCAGTACTTC. This encodes CASSIGQESYEQYF.

The chain is built from TRBV15 and TRBJ1-5; D is ambiguous. CDR1 and CDR2 from the germline V gene are LNHNV and YYDKDF (reference sequence). This CDR3 region has 15 residues. V was pared by 5 bases and J by 7 bases, with 18 bases between. This CDR3 reads CATSPPPGPWQPQHF. The CDR3 bases are TGTGCCACCAGCCCTCCCCCAGGTCCCTGGCAGCCCCAGCATTTT.

The rearrangement links TRBV29-1 to TRBJ2-3, with D unclear. Per germline, CDR1 SQVTM and CDR2 ANQGSEA. This CDR3 contains 14 residues. V was shortened by 1 base and J by 0 bases, with 8 bases between the two germline ends. CDR3 amino acids: CSVEGTLSTDTQYF. CDR3 nucleotides: TGCAGCGTTGAAGGGACGCTAAGCACAGATACGCAGTATTTT.

This chain links TRBV6-5 with TRBJ1-2; D is possibly TRBD1 (6 bases). The CDR3 runs to 15 residues. Trimming cost V 0 bases and J 3 bases, with 11 bases left between them. From germline, CDR1 is MNHEY and CDR2 SVGAGI. CDR3 DNA sequence: TGTGCCAGCAGTTACTCGGACAGAACCCACTATGGCTACACCTTC. It translates to CASSYSDRTHYGYTF.

This chain uses TRBV5-6 with TRBJ2-7; unclear D gene. Germline V gene data show CDR1 as SGHDT and CDR2 as YYEEEE. V was trimmed by 1 base and J by 3 bases, leaving 5 bases between them. The CDR3 contains 12 residues. CDR3: CASSLSGYEQYF. CDR3 nucleotides: TGTGCCAGCAGCTTGTCCGGCTACGAGCAGTACTTC. The entire variable domain, with the rest obtained from reference TRBV5-6 and TRBJ2-7, is as follows: DAGVTQSPTHLIKTRGQQVTLRCSPKSGHDTVSWYQQALGQGPQFIFQYYEEEERQRGNFPDRFSGHQFPNYSSELNVNALLLGDSALYLCASSLSGYEQYFGPGTRLTVT.

The CDR3 here is CASSQDRAGGPDTQYF. The CDR3 nucleotides read TGCGCCAGCAGCCAAGATCGGGCGGGGGGCCCAGATACGCAGTATTTT. The V call is TRBV4-3, the J call TRBJ2-3; 8 bases line up with TRBD2. Trimming removed 0 bases from V and 4 bases from J; junction bases left unmatched: 6. In germline, CDR1 is LGHNA, CDR2 YSLEER. This CDR3 contains 16 residues.

The chain joins TRBV13 to TRBJ1-1; D ambiguous. V was pared by 0 bases and J by 4 bases, with 12 bases between. The CDR3 contains 15 residues. Per the germline V gene, CDR1 is PRHDT and CDR2 is FYEKMQ (reference sequence). For the CDR3, the DNA is TGTGCCAGCAGCTTAGGCCTCGGGAGCCTCACTGAAGCTTTCTTT. It codes for CASSLGLGSLTEAFF.

V usage is TRBV29-1 and J usage is TRBJ2-6; perhaps TRBD2 as D (6 bases). The CDR3 contains 18 residues. V was pared by 5 bases and J by 0 bases, with 20 bases between. The germline CDR1 and CDR2 sequences are SQVTM and ANQGSEA. Here the CDR3 reads CSVWVQGLTTSGANVLTF. CDR3 in DNA: TGCAGCGTTTGGGTCCAGGGACTTACAACCTCTGGGGCCAACGTCCTGACTTTC. The entire variable domain, with the rest obtained from reference TRBV29-1 and TRBJ2-6, is as follows: SAVISQKPSRDICQRGTSLTIQCQVDSQVTMMFWYRQQPGQSLTLIATANQGSEATYESGFVIDKFPISRPNLTFSTLTVSNMSPEDSSIYLCSVWVQGLTTSGANVLTFGAGSRLTVL.

The rearrangement joins TRBV7-9 to TRBJ1-2, with D possibly being TRBD1 (5 bases). Germline V gene sequence: CDR1 SEHNR, CDR2 FQNEAQ (reference sequence). V gave up 1 base and J gave up 4 bases, with 13 bases separating them. CDR3 length equals 15 residues. As DNA, the CDR3 is TGTGCCAGCAGCTTAGGGCAGGGTGGCGGCTATGGCTACACCTTC. Translation: CASSLGQGGGYGYTF.

The chain carries TRBV25-1 and TRBJ2-1; D gene unclear. Germline V gives CDR1 MGHDK, CDR2 SYGVNS. Trimming stripped 8 bases from V and 0 bases from J, with 8 bases between. This CDR3 spans 13 amino acids. The CDR3 DNA is TGTGCCAGCGCCCTTGACTCCTACAATGAGCAGTTCTTC. It is translated as CASALDSYNEQFF.

The chain carries TRBV15 and TRBJ1-5, with D hard to call. CDR3 length: 13 residues. Trimming removed 0 bases at V and 2 bases at J, with 2 bases between. Per germline, CDR1 LNHNV and CDR2 YYDKDF (reference sequence). The DNA of the CDR3 is TGTGCCACCAGCAGAGAACGCAATCAGCCCCAGCATTTT. Translating gives CATSRERNQPQHF.

The gene calls are TRBV4-3 and TRBJ2-3; D is possibly TRBD1 or TRBD2 (6 bases each). Germline V CDR1 and CDR2: LGHNA, YSLEER. V lost 3 bases and J 4 bases, leaving 14 bases between the germline ends. The CDR3 is made up of 15 amino acids. The CDR3 reads CASSHALGGADTQYF. The CDR3 nucleotides are TGCGCCAGCAGCCATGCATTGGGGGGCGCAGATACGCAGTATTTT.

V usage is TRBV29-1 and J usage is TRBJ1-1; 7 bases fit TRBD1. J lost 0 bases, V lost 4 bases, and 8 bases had no gene match. Germline V gene sequence: CDR1 SQVTM, CDR2 ANQGSEA. The CDR3 loop spans 15 amino acids. The CDR3 is CSVVGGPSMNTEAFF. CDR3 bases: TGCAGCGTTGTAGGGGGCCCCTCGATGAACACTGAAGCTTTCTTT.

The sample holds a few counts of this clone. The rearrangement uses TRBV5-6 and TRBJ2-7, with no clear D. V dropped 2 bases and J dropped 1 base, with 10 bases sitting between them. CDR3 length: 14 residues. Germline-derived CDR1 and CDR2 are SGHDT and YYEEEE. The CDR3 spells CASSLSVPSYEQYF. The DNA of the CDR3 is TGTGCCAGCAGCTTATCAGTCCCGTCCTACGAGCAGTACTTC.

This chain links TRBV5-1 with TRBJ2-7; D gene unclear. V was pared by 1 base and J by 3 bases, with 5 bases between. This CDR3 contains 12 residues. CDR1 is SGHRS, CDR2 YFSETQ, per germline. The CDR3 nucleotides are TGCGCCAGCAGCTTGAACTTCTACGAGCAGTACTTC. It translates to CASSLNFYEQYF.

The chain has TRBV30 and TRBJ1-1; 7 bases are a match to TRBD1. Germline-derived CDR1 and CDR2 are GTSNPN and SVGIG (reference sequence). This CDR3 is 13 amino acids long. V gave up 5 bases and J gave up 0 bases; unmatched junction bases: 3. CDR3 DNA: TGTGCCTGGGGGACAGTTATGAACACTGAAGCTTTCTTT. This gives the protein CAWGTVMNTEAFF.

V gene TRBV5-4 combines with J gene TRBJ2-1, with a weak D call TRBD1 (6 bases). CDR1 and CDR2 (germline): SGHNT, YYREEE (reference sequence). V lost 3 bases and J lost 7, with 11 bases in between. CDR3 length equals 13 residues. The DNA of the CDR3 is TGTGCCAGCAGCTCAGAAGGGGGTAATGAGCAGTTCTTC. Amino acid sequence: CASSSEGGNEQFF.